Detailed here is one T cell receptor beta chain. Samples were assayed with immunoSEQ v3.0 at survey level. Repertoires were generated with immunoSEQ multiplex PCR, while TCRdb's copy carries only in-frame clones and drops some. The repertoire has about 30,000 clones, about 80% of them found once; the top ten carry approximately 7.2%. The data derive from a study of long-term antiretroviral therapy in people with HIV. The CDR3 has 15 amino acids. CDR1 and CDR2 from the germline V gene are MNHEY and SMNVEV (reference sequence). V was shortened by 7 bases and J by 2 bases, with 16 bases between the two germline ends.

This receptor was taken from a man between 35 and 55 years old with HIV. V usage is TRBV27 and J usage is TRBJ2-3; possibly TRBD2 for D (7 bases). The source was unsorted PBMCs, collected 0.3 years after starting antiretroviral therapy. The CDR3 nucleotides read TGTGCCAGCACCTACCGAGGGGGGGTCACAGATACGCAGTATTTT. It yields the protein CASTYRGGVTDTQYF.